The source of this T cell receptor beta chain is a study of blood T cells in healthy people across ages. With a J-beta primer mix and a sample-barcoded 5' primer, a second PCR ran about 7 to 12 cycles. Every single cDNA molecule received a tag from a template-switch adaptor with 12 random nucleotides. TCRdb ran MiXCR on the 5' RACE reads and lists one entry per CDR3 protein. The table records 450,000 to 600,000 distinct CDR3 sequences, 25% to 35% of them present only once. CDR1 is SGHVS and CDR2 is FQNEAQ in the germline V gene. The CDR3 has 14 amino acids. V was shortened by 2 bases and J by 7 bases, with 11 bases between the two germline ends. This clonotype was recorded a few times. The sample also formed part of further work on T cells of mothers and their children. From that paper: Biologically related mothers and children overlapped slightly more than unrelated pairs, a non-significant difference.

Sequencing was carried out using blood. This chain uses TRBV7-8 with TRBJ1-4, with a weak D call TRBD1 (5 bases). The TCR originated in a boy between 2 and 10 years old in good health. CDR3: CASSLWRGFEKLFF. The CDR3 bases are TGTGCCAGCAGCTTATGGAGGGGTTTTGAAAAACTGTTTTTT.